This passage covers 10 T cell receptor beta chains from one sample sequenced in a study of blood T cell repertoires in COVID-19. Clones were read by immunoSEQ multiplex PCR, and TCRdb kept only the in-frame ones, dropping some. This repertoire shows about 200,000 clones, approximately 82% found once; its top ten account for 15%. Sequenced material: PBMCs or T cells enriched from blood (not recorded which). The receptors here all came from a middle-aged man who had recovered from COVID-19.

The chain is built from TRBV3-1 (or the pseudogene TRBV3-2) and TRBJ2-2; D perhaps matches TRBD1 (6 bases). This CDR3 region has 14 residues. V shed 3 bases and J shed 10 bases, with 15 bases lying between them. Looked up from germline, CDR1 is LGHDT and CDR2 is YNNKEL (reference sequence). The CDR3 nucleotides are TGTGCCAGCAGCCACCGCGACAGGCCGGAGGAGCTGTTTTTT. The encoded protein is CASSHRDRPEELFF.

The V call is TRBV7-2, the J call TRBJ1-4; D unclear. Trimming cost V 5 bases and J 4 bases, with 8 bases left between them. The CDR3 runs to 13 residues. Germline-derived CDR1 and CDR2 are SGHTA and FQGNSA. The DNA of the CDR3 is TGTGCCAGCAGCACCGGAGTTAATGAAAAACTGTTTTTT. Its protein is CASSTGVNEKLFF.

The V gene is TRBV6-1, the J gene TRBJ2-7; 11 bases agree with TRBD2. The germline V gene has CDR1 MNHNS and CDR2 SASEGT. V shed 3 bases and J 2 bases; nucleotides not matched to a gene: 6. This CDR3 spans 16 amino acids. CDR3 coding DNA: TGTGCCAGCAGTGATATCGGACTAGCGGGCGCCTACGAGCAGTACTTC. Residues: CASSDIGLAGAYEQYF.

The rearrangement uses TRBV20-1 and TRBJ1-1; TRBD1 aligns across 7 bases. Germline V gives CDR1 DFQATT, CDR2 SNEGSKA (reference sequence). The CDR3 has 11 residues. The V gene end was trimmed by 5 bases and the J gene end by 11 bases; junction bases not matched to a gene: 8. For the CDR3, the DNA is TGCAGTGCTCACAGGGGAGAGGCGGCTTTCTTT. Translated: CSAHRGEAAFF.

The V call is TRBV4-2, the J call TRBJ1-4; 8 bases match TRBD1. The CDR3 covers 15 residues. Germline lookup yields CDR1 LGHNA and CDR2 YNFKEQ. The V gene end was trimmed by 6 bases and the J gene end by 1 base; junction bases not matched to a gene: 4. CDR3 bases: TGTGCCAGCAGTAATACAGGGGGAACTAATGAAAAACTGTTTTTT. This encodes CASSNTGGTNEKLFF.

The CDR3 DNA reads as TGTGCCAGCAGTTATCTTGCGGGGGTGAACTCTGGGGCCAACGTCCTGACTTTC. Translation: CASSYLAGVNSGANVLTF. The chain links TRBV6-2 or TRBV6-3 to TRBJ2-6; TRBD2 agrees at 7 bases. The CDR3 runs 18 residues. The V and J ends lost 3 bases and 0 bases, in that order; junction bases with no gene match: 8. Germline CDR1 and CDR2: MNHEY and SVGEGT.

This clone has only a few counts. V and J are TRBV28 and TRBJ2-5; 14 bases fit TRBD2. J gave up 4 bases and V 8 bases, and 6 bases lay outside the gene matches. This CDR3 has 15 residues. Germline lookup yields CDR1 MDHEN and CDR2 SYDVKM. Written as DNA, the CDR3 is TGTGCCAGCGTGACTAGCGGGGGGGCGCGAGAGACCCAGTACTTC. Translation gives CASVTSGGARETQYF.

The rearrangement links TRBV18 to TRBJ2-7, with TRBD1 matching 7 bases. The germline CDR1 and CDR2 sequences are KGHSH and LQKENI. The CDR3 consists of 14 residues. The trim removed 4 bases at V and 2 bases at J, leaving 5 bases unmatched. The CDR3 DNA reads TGTGCCAGCTCACACCGGGACAGTCCCTACGAGCAGTACTTC. Its protein product is CASSHRDSPYEQYF.

This clone has just a few counts. The rearrangement links TRBV14 to TRBJ1-5; D remains ambiguous. CDR1 and CDR2 (germline): SGHDN, FVKESK. Trimming stripped 4 bases from V and 5 bases from J, with 9 bases between. The CDR3 spans 13 residues. The CDR3 DNA is TGTGCCAGCAGCCTGGGGAGTCATCAGCCCCAGCATTTT. Translating it yields CASSLGSHQPQHF.

The rearrangement joins TRBV29-1 to TRBJ1-1; possibly TRBD1 for D (5 bases). V was shortened by 0 bases and J by 10 bases, with 9 bases between the two germline ends. Germline V gene lookup returns CDR1 SQVTM and CDR2 ANQGSEA. This CDR3 has 11 residues. The CDR3 region is CSVEEGAGAFF. DNA for the CDR3: TGCAGCGTTGAAGAAGGGGCCGGAGCTTTCTTT.